This T cell receptor beta chain was sequenced for a study of T cells after yellow fever vaccination. Study results and caveats: It was the secondary response that reached its peak faster, day 5 versus 15, but it was weaker. It was a small share of clonotypes that appeared in both CD4 and CD8 compartments. Contaminating bulk clonotypes could be abundant in FACS-sorted repertoires.

This clonotype has at least ten counts. Its target is unknown. The V gene lost 0 bases and the J gene lost 10 bases, with 11 bases spanning the gap. The CDR3 sequence is 14 residues long. The V gene's germline CDR1 is SGHRS and CDR2 YFSETQ. One entry per CDR3 protein results from TCRdb running MiXCR on the 5' RACE reads. The table records approximately 110,000 distinct CDR3 sequences, nearly 7.5% of them present only once. The sequenced sample was CD4+ T cells sorted from PBMCs, obtained 10 to 11 days after the first yellow fever vaccination. The chain has TRBV5-1 and TRBJ1-6; D not certain. This clonotype originated in a man between 18 and 29 years old who received the YFV17D yellow fever vaccine. CDR3 amino acids: CASSLEQPGSPLHF. CDR3 DNA: TGCGCCAGCAGCTTGGAACAGCCCGGATCACCCCTCCACTTT.